Following are 9 T cell receptor beta chains from one sample sequenced in a study of T-cell memory formation after mild COVID-19. TCRdb ran MiXCR on the 5' RACE reads and lists one entry per CDR3 protein. The table shows hundreds of thousands of distinct CDR3 sequences, with 20% occurring only once. The material sequenced was PBMCs or a T cell subset sorted from them (not recorded which). All receptors come from an adult woman who had mild COVID-19 (a few samples of this study predate the infection). Cell type and time point are not known.

This chain joins TRBV6-6 and TRBJ2-7, with D possibly TRBD1 on 5 matching bases. This CDR3 has 21 amino acids. V gave up 2 bases and J gave up 0 bases, with 29 bases separating them. Germline V gene lookup returns CDR1 MNHNY and CDR2 SVGAGI (reference sequence). The CDR3 DNA sequence: TGTGCCAGCAGTTACCCTATGAAATTTACACCAGGGTTCGTTAGCTCCTACGAGCAGTACTTC. Translation: CASSYPMKFTPGFVSSYEQYF.

This clonotype was seen only a few times. This chain connects TRBV7-9 to TRBJ1-2; possibly TRBD1 for D (5 bases). This CDR3 region has 15 residues. V lost 4 bases and J lost 7, with 19 bases in between. Germline CDR1 is SEHNR and CDR2 is FQNEAQ (reference sequence). DNA for the CDR3: TGTGCCAGCAGCTCCTCCGGGACGCTAGTGGGTGGCTACACCTTC. Translated: CASSSSGTLVGGYTF.

This chain joins TRBV11-2 and TRBJ1-2; TRBD1 is a possible D gene (5 bases). V was cut by 5 bases and J by 4 bases, with 26 bases left in between. Germline V lookup: CDR1 SGHAT, CDR2 FQNNGV. The length of the CDR3 is 18 residues. This CDR3 reads CASSALGIFFGATYGYTF. CDR3 DNA: TGTGCCAGCAGCGCATTAGGCATCTTCTTCGGGGCCACCTATGGCTACACCTTC. Filled out from reference TRBV11-2 and TRBJ1-2, the complete variable domain reads EAGVAQSPRYKIIEKRQSVAFWCNPISGHATLYWYQQILGQGPKLLIQFQNNGVVDDSQLPKDRFSAERLKGVDSTLKIQPAKLEDSAVYLCASSALGIFFGATYGYTFGSGTRLTVV.

This clonotype was detected many times. The rearrangement uses TRBV7-6 and TRBJ2-3; 11 bases agree with TRBD1. The CDR3 is 15 amino acids. After removal of 5 bases from V and 2 bases from J, the junction contained 3 bases not matched to a gene. The V gene's germline CDR1 is SGHVS and CDR2 FNYEAQ. CDR3 DNA sequence: TGTGCCAGCAGCCCGGGACAGGGGGTCACAGATACGCAGTATTTT. It is translated as CASSPGQGVTDTQYF.

This clonotype was seen more than once but under ten times. V is TRBV5-1 and J is TRBJ2-2; 8 positions match TRBD1. This CDR3 has 15 amino acids. The J segment lost 7 bases and the V segment lost 3 bases, leaving 8 bases of the junction unmatched. Per germline, CDR1 SGHRS and CDR2 YFSETQ. The CDR3 protein is CASSSEGTGGGELFF. CDR3 coding DNA: TGCGCCAGCAGCTCGGAAGGGACAGGCGGCGGGGAGCTGTTTTTT.

This clonotype appeared a few times. This rearrangement joins TRBV5-1 to TRBJ1-1, with D perhaps TRBD1 (5 bases). Trimming pared 5 bases from V and 1 base from J, leaving 12 bases between. This CDR3 is 14 amino acids long. Germline V gene data show CDR1 as SGHRS and CDR2 as YFSETQ. The CDR3 DNA follows: TGCGCCAGCAGTCACAGGACTGCGAACACTGAAGCTTTCTTT. Its protein is CASSHRTANTEAFF.

This clonotype occurred a few times. This chain connects TRBV29-1 to TRBJ2-3; 9 bases map to TRBD2. V was clipped by 8 bases and J by 9 bases; unmatched bases: 15. The CDR3 extends over 14 amino acids. Germline assignment: CDR1 SQVTM and CDR2 ANQGSEA. This chain's CDR3 is CSFSGVAGVGTQYF. The DNA for the CDR3 is TGCAGCTTCTCGGGGGTAGCGGGAGTAGGCACGCAGTATTTT.

In its sample, this clonotype was seen a few times. The rearrangement links TRBV4-2 to TRBJ2-7; the D gene could be TRBD1 or TRBD2 (6 bases each). CDR3 length: 13 residues. Trimming took off 2 bases at V and 4 bases at J, with 9 bases between the two ends. CDR1 and CDR2 (germline): LGHNA, YNFKEQ. CDR3 in amino acids: CASSQWGAYEQYF. CDR3 nucleotides: TGTGCCAGCAGCCAATGGGGGGCTTACGAGCAGTACTTC.

The chain uses TRBV29-1 and TRBJ2-1; TRBD2 matches 10 bases. CDR1 is SQVTM and CDR2 is ANQGSEA in the germline V gene. After removal of 6 bases from V and 9 bases from J, the junction contained 14 bases not matched to a gene. This CDR3 comprises 15 residues. The CDR3 nucleotides are TGCAGCGTGGAAAAGTATACTAGCGGGGAAACTGAGCAGTTCTTC. Translated, it gives CSVEKYTSGETEQFF.